Listed here are 9 T cell receptor beta chains from one sample, sequenced in a study of cytomegalovirus exposure and HLA in healthy donors. PCR used 60 Vbeta primers and 13 Jbeta primers. TCRdb keeps only in-frame clones here, not all; method: immunoSEQ multiplex PCR. The table has about 190,000 clones, around four fifths seen once; the top ten hold 1.5% to 2%. Sequencing was carried out using PBMCs. The receptors were sampled from a man aged 35 to 55 in good health and CMV-seropositive.

V gene TRBV6-5 combines with J gene TRBJ2-2; the match to TRBD2 covers 10 bases. This CDR3 is built from 14 residues. The J segment lost 4 bases and the V segment lost 7 bases, leaving 3 bases of the junction unmatched. Per germline, CDR1 MNHEY and CDR2 SVGAGI. The CDR3 nucleotides are TGTGCCAGCACCGGACTAGCGGTCACCGGGGAGCTGTTTTTT. This sequence encodes CASTGLAVTGELFF.

V usage is TRBV13 and J usage is TRBJ1-4, with 8 positions matching TRBD1. The CDR3 is made up of 15 amino acids. With 1 base clipped from V and 8 bases from J, the junction kept 6 bases outside the gene matches. The V gene's germline CDR1 is PRHDT and CDR2 FYEKMQ (reference sequence). The CDR3 coding sequence is TGTGCCAGCAGCTTAGCCCAGGGGGCCCGAGAAAAACTGTTTTTT. This codes for CASSLAQGAREKLFF.

The chain couples TRBV30 to TRBJ1-6; 7 nucleotides align to TRBD1. CDR1 and CDR2 from the germline V gene are GTSNPN and SVGIG (reference sequence). V dropped 1 base and J dropped 7; count of bases not matched to a gene: 1. This CDR3 comprises 13 residues. The DNA for the CDR3 is TGTGCCTGGAGTGCAGGGGGGAATTCACCCCTCCACTTT. Translated, it gives CAWSAGGNSPLHF.

V gene TRBV6-1 combines with J gene TRBJ1-1; D may be TRBD1 (5 bases). From germline, CDR1 is MNHNS and CDR2 SASEGT. Trimming cost V 5 bases and J 1 base, with 11 bases left between them. The CDR3 loop spans 14 amino acids. CDR3 loop: CASSWGGGNTEAFF. The CDR3 nucleotides read TGTGCCAGCAGTTGGGGCGGTGGGAACACTGAAGCTTTCTTT.

This sequence joins TRBV25-1 and TRBJ2-2; weak D call: TRBD2 (6 bases). The CDR3 loop spans 16 amino acids. Looked up from germline, CDR1 is MGHDK and CDR2 is SYGVNS. Trimming stripped 4 bases from V and 5 bases from J, with 17 bases between. Written as DNA, the CDR3 is TGTGCCAGCAGTGTTAGCGGACCGGGCTGGACCGGGGAGCTGTTTTTT. Protein product: CASSVSGPGWTGELFF.

V is TRBV2 and J is TRBJ2-2; perhaps TRBD1 as D (5 bases). There are 16 residues in the CDR3. Germline V gives CDR1 SNHLY, CDR2 FYNNEI. V lost 2 bases, J lost 1 base, and 11 bases lay in between. CDR3 region: CASSEQGRGNTGELFF. CDR3 DNA sequence: TGTGCCAGCAGTGAACAGGGTAGGGGGAACACCGGGGAGCTGTTTTTT.

In its sample, this clone was seen once. V usage is TRBV11-3 and J usage is TRBJ2-3, with a tentative D call TRBD1 (5 bases). CDR3 length equals 13 residues. V dropped 0 bases and J dropped 4 bases, with 5 bases sitting between them. Germline-derived CDR1 and CDR2 are SGHNT and YENEEA. The DNA for the CDR3 is TGTGCCAGCAGCTTAGAAGGGGCAGATACGCAGTATTTT. It codes for CASSLEGADTQYF.

The gene calls are TRBV18 and TRBJ2-7; the D gene is possibly TRBD2 (6 bases). V dropped 1 base and J dropped 3 bases, with 13 bases sitting between them. Germline V lookup: CDR1 KGHSH, CDR2 LQKENI. This CDR3 comprises 15 residues. The CDR3: CASSPRVAESYEQYF. CDR3 sequence (DNA): TGTGCCAGCTCACCACGGGTAGCGGAGAGCTACGAGCAGTACTTC.

The rearrangement joins TRBV2 to TRBJ1-2; D is ambiguous. Trimming cost V 1 base and J 10 bases, with 10 bases left between them. The CDR3 is made up of 12 amino acids. Germline-derived CDR1 and CDR2 are SNHLY and FYNNEI. CDR3 in amino acids: CASSEGDTAYTF. DNA of the CDR3: TGTGCCAGCAGTGAAGGAGACACGGCCTACACCTTC.